The T cell receptor (beta chain) under discussion was sequenced for a study of early T cells in non-severe SARS-CoV-2 infection. Attachment of unique molecular identifiers was made to individual cDNA molecules. TCRdb fed the 5' RACE reads into MiXCR, producing one record per CDR3 protein. This sample yields approximately 66,000 distinct CDR3 sequences, of which roughly 13% are seen a single time; approximately 5.2% belongs to the top ten. This clonotype was counted many times. The CDR3 contains 16 residues. CDR1 SGDLS and CDR2 YYNGEE come from the germline V gene. V shed 4 bases, J shed 1 base, and the junction held 7 bases outside the gene matches.

Sequenced sample: whole blood. This receptor was obtained from an adult who was a healthcare worker with PCR-confirmed SARS-CoV-2 infection or an uninfected control (not recorded which). V is TRBV9 and J is TRBJ2-3; 9 bases fit TRBD2. The CDR3 loop reads CASSFGTSTRTDTQYF. CDR3 bases: TGTGCCAGCAGCTTCGGGACTAGCACACGCACAGATACGCAGTATTTT.